This TCR beta chain was found in a study of T cell responses to AZD1222 COVID-19 vaccine. The CDR3 totals 17 residues. Germline CDR1 and CDR2: MNHEY and SMNVEV (reference sequence). Trimming left V 3 bases short and J 0 bases short, with 15 bases between. Notes on the study in general: White British ancestry dominated among donors, who included more females, and clonal diversity was possibly underestimated. Spike-specific TCR breadth rose after two AZD1222 doses, and depth rose as well. Spike-wide vaccine-associated CD4 TCRs dominated at 160-218 and 743-854. AZD1222 recipients seropositive at baseline numbered only five or six.

Comments on this clone: Antigen specificity is unknown.

Clones were read by immunoSEQ multiplex PCR, and TCRdb kept only the in-frame ones, dropping some. This sample has around 99,000 clones, with approximately 88% found just once. Sequenced here: peripheral blood, sampled on day 0 of AZD1222 vaccination. The chain couples TRBV27 to TRBJ1-5, with D unclear. The clonotype was recovered from an adult in good health. CDR3 nucleotide sequence: TGTGCCAGCAGTTTTTACGGGATAACTGATAGCAATCAGCCCCAGCATTTT. It codes for CASSFYGITDSNQPQHF.